The 19 T cell receptor beta chains below all came from one sample that was sequenced in a study of cytomegalovirus exposure and HLA in healthy donors. The PCR was carried out with 60 Vbeta primers and 13 Jbeta primers. TCRdb keeps only in-frame clones here, not all; method: immunoSEQ multiplex PCR. The profile shows 130,000 to 150,000 clones, roughly three quarters of them singletons. Specimen: PBMCs. The source of these receptors is a woman aged 35 to 49 in good health and CMV-seropositive.

This sequence joins TRBV4-1 and TRBJ1-4; 7 nucleotides line up with TRBD1. The CDR3 sequence is 16 residues long. After removal of 6 bases from V and 8 bases from J, the junction contained 15 bases not matched to a gene. Germline lookup yields CDR1 MGHRA and CDR2 YSYEKL. The chain's CDR3 is CASRQTSDRVREKLFF. The CDR3 nucleotides are TGCGCCAGCAGGCAAACTTCAGACAGGGTACGGGAAAAACTGTTTTTT.

The rearrangement joins TRBV23-1 to TRBJ2-5; D may be TRBD1 (6 bases). TRBV23-1 is marked as an open reading frame, function uncertain. The CDR3 totals 14 residues. Trimming removed 0 bases from V and 2 bases from J, with 7 bases in between. The CDR3 DNA reads as TGCGCCAGCAGTCAATCTAGGGGGCAAGAGACCCAGTACTTC. Its translation is CASSQSRGQETQYF.

V and J are TRBV28 and TRBJ2-2, with 9 bases matching TRBD2. Germline V gene data show CDR1 as MDHEN and CDR2 as SYDVKM. This CDR3 spans 13 amino acids. V gave up 8 bases and J gave up 7 bases; unmatched junction bases: 5. CDR3 in DNA: TGTGCCAGCGGGGGACTAGCCGGCGGGGAGCTGTTTTTT. Its protein product is CASGGLAGGELFF.

The chain recombines TRBV29-1 with TRBJ1-1, with D possibly TRBD1 on 5 matching bases. V lost 4 bases and J lost 3, with 18 bases in between. Germline loops: CDR1 SQVTM, CDR2 ANQGSEA. This CDR3 region has 15 residues. The CDR3 spells CSVVAGRLADTEAFF. The CDR3 DNA reads as TGCAGCGTTGTCGCAGGGCGATTGGCAGACACTGAAGCTTTCTTT.

V and J are TRBV28 and TRBJ2-5; perhaps TRBD1 as D (6 bases). The end of the DNA is better explained by TRBJ2-7, so the J call may be wrong. This CDR3 has 13 residues. Germline assignment: CDR1 MDHEN and CDR2 SYDVKM. The CDR3 nucleotides are TGTGCCAGCAGTTTATCCGACAGGCACGAGCAGTACTTC. Translating it yields CASSLSDRHEQYF.

The V and J genes are TRBV6-5 and TRBJ1-5; the match to TRBD1 covers 10 bases. V lost 4 bases and J lost 7; bases outside the gene matches: 4. Germline V CDR1 and CDR2: MNHEY, SVGAGI. The CDR3 consists of 14 residues. CDR3 protein: CASSFGQGGQPQHF. CDR3 bases: TGTGCCAGCAGTTTCGGACAGGGGGGACAGCCCCAGCATTTT.

In the case of this clone: At one of its ends the junction is not consistent with the germline gene, which may arise from a read error. V and J are TRBV7-9 and TRBJ1-1; the match to TRBD1 covers 8 bases. The CDR3 is made up of 17 amino acids. From germline, CDR1 is SEHNR and CDR2 FQNEAQ (reference sequence). CDR3 DNA: TGTTCCAGCAGCCCCTCCGGACAGGGACCGATGAACACTGAAGCTTTCTTT. Translation: CSSSPSGQGPMNTEAFF.

V gene TRBV5-1 combines with J gene TRBJ2-1, with 7 positions matching TRBD1. The CDR3 sequence is 15 residues long. CDR1 and CDR2 (germline): SGHRS, YFSETQ. Trimming at V came to 2 bases and at J to 3 bases, leaving 5 bases not matched to a gene. CDR3 protein: CASSFVRQGYNEQFF. CDR3 nucleotide sequence: TGCGCCAGCAGCTTCGTTAGACAGGGCTACAATGAGCAGTTCTTC.

The rearrangement uses TRBV29-1 and TRBJ1-3; possibly TRBD1 for D (6 bases). The germline V gene has CDR1 SQVTM and CDR2 ANQGSEA. The CDR3 totals 14 residues. The V gene lost 7 bases and the J gene lost 0 bases, with 13 bases spanning the gap. As DNA, the CDR3 is TGCAGCGCTAGCACAGGGAGCTCTGGAAACACCATATATTTT. Its translation is CSASTGSSGNTIYF.

The chain employs TRBV19 and TRBJ1-2; D call uncertain. Germline V gene lookup returns CDR1 LNHDA and CDR2 SQIVND (reference sequence). The CDR3 loop spans 13 amino acids. The V and J ends lost 1 base and 5 bases respectively, with 8 bases between them. The CDR3 spells CASSIVREYGYTF. CDR3 sequence (DNA): TGTGCCAGTAGTATAGTTAGAGAATATGGCTACACCTTC.

The chain has TRBV4-1 and TRBJ2-3; a possible D gene is TRBD2 (6 bases). V lost 0 bases to trimming and J lost 0 bases, with 7 bases between them. Germline V gene data show CDR1 as MGHRA and CDR2 as YSYEKL. The CDR3 is made up of 15 amino acids. In DNA form, the CDR3 reads TGCGCCAGCAGCCAAGACCTAGCGAGCACAGATACGCAGTATTTT. It specifies CASSQDLASTDTQYF.

The chain uses TRBV5-4 and TRBJ2-7; D is ambiguous. Germline loops: CDR1 SGHNT, CDR2 YYREEE (reference sequence). V lost 4 bases and J 1 base, leaving 15 bases between the germline ends. The CDR3 totals 15 residues. CDR3: CASSLDADTSYEQYF. The CDR3 bases are TGTGCCAGCAGCCTTGACGCCGACACGTCCTACGAGCAGTACTTC.

V gene TRBV6-5 combines with J gene TRBJ1-2, with D maybe TRBD1 (5 bases). Germline assignment: CDR1 MNHEY and CDR2 SVGAGI. The V gene lost 6 bases and the J gene lost 4 bases, with 18 bases spanning the gap. There are 15 residues in the CDR3. In nucleotides, the CDR3 is TGTGCCAGCAGCCGGGCCAACTTGGGACTCTATGGCTACACCTTC. It yields the protein CASSRANLGLYGYTF.

This clone was seen a few times. The genes are TRBV28 and TRBJ1-4; D gene uncertain. CDR3 length: 15 residues. Germline loops: CDR1 MDHEN, CDR2 SYDVKM. Between the trimmed V and J ends, which lost 5 bases and 0 bases, there was a span of 10 bases. The CDR3 sequence: CASSNYIATNEKLFF. CDR3 nucleotides: TGTGCCAGCAGTAACTATATTGCAACTAATGAAAAACTGTTTTTT.

The chain recombines TRBV5-4 with TRBJ1-2; TRBD1 agrees at 7 bases. Germline V gives CDR1 SGHNT, CDR2 YYREEE (reference sequence). The CDR3 has 14 amino acids. The J segment lost 8 bases and the V segment lost 2 bases, leaving 9 bases of the junction unmatched. The CDR3 reads CASSFLEQGYGYTF. CDR3 DNA sequence: TGTGCCAGCAGCTTTTTAGAACAGGGGTACGGCTACACCTTC.

This clone was detected a few times. The DNA for the CDR3 is TGTGCCAGCAGTTACCCGGGTATCGCTGGGAACACTGAAGCTTTCTTT. Amino acids: CASSYPGIAGNTEAFF. The chain is built from TRBV6-6 and TRBJ1-1, with D hard to call. Between the trimmed V and J ends, which lost 2 bases and 1 base, there was a span of 14 bases. Germline CDR1 is MNHNY and CDR2 is SVGAGI (reference sequence). CDR3 length equals 16 residues.

This CDR3 reads CASITPLAYEQYF. The CDR3 DNA follows: TGCGCCAGCATCACCCCCTTAGCCTACGAGCAGTACTTC. The chain links TRBV5-1 to TRBJ2-7; D unresolved. This CDR3 is built from 13 residues. Trimming took off 6 bases at V and 2 bases at J, with 12 bases between the two ends. The germline CDR1 and CDR2 sequences are SGHRS and YFSETQ.

The V call is TRBV6-5, the J call TRBJ1-1, with D possibly TRBD1 on 6 matching bases. Germline CDR1 MNHEY, CDR2 SVGAGI. V lost 4 bases and J lost 6, with 12 bases in between. The CDR3 spans 13 residues. The CDR3 sequence is CASSSPDSAEAFF. CDR3 DNA: TGTGCCAGCAGTTCCCCGGACAGCGCTGAAGCTTTCTTT.

This clone was seen only once. This chain uses TRBV27 with TRBJ1-4; tentatively, D is TRBD1 (6 bases). The CDR3 loop spans 16 amino acids. The germline V gene has CDR1 MNHEY and CDR2 SMNVEV (reference sequence). The V and J ends lost 3 bases and 1 base respectively, with 12 bases between them. CDR3 DNA: TGTGCCAGCAGTTTGGGGCAGGGGAAAACTAATGAAAAACTGTTTTTT. It translates to CASSLGQGKTNEKLFF. Complete variable domain (other parts from reference TRBV27 and TRBJ1-4): EAQVTQNPRYLITVTGKKLTVTCSQNMNHEYMSWYRQDPGLGLRQIYYSMNVEVTDKGDVPEGYKVSRKEKRNFPLILESPSPNQTSLYFCASSLGQGKTNEKLFFGSGTQLSVL.